The entry below describes one T cell receptor beta chain. As yet, its antigen is unknown. The data originate from a study of identifying expanded T cells in peripheral blood. Study outcomes and limitations: Differentially abundant clones: roughly 1.3 between replicates, 16.4 at about 13 days, approximately 19 at four. Variance in clone template counts between two-week samples significantly increased with total template count across all healthy donors.

During the collection period, no donor immune events like infections were recorded. In germline, CDR1 is PRHDT, CDR2 FYEKMQ (reference sequence). The CDR3 is made up of 14 amino acids. V was trimmed by 1 base and J by 2 bases, leaving 7 bases between them. The data were produced by immunoSEQ multiplex PCR, yet TCRdb's version contains in-frame clones alone and is incomplete. The table records 80,000 or so clones, 84% of them present only once. V is TRBV13 and J is TRBJ2-3; D is undetermined. The sample comprised blood. This sequence originates from a person between 18 and 75 years old in good health. The CDR3 region is CASSLVADTDTQYF. CDR3 DNA sequence: TGTGCCAGCAGCTTAGTCGCTGACACAGATACGCAGTATTTT.